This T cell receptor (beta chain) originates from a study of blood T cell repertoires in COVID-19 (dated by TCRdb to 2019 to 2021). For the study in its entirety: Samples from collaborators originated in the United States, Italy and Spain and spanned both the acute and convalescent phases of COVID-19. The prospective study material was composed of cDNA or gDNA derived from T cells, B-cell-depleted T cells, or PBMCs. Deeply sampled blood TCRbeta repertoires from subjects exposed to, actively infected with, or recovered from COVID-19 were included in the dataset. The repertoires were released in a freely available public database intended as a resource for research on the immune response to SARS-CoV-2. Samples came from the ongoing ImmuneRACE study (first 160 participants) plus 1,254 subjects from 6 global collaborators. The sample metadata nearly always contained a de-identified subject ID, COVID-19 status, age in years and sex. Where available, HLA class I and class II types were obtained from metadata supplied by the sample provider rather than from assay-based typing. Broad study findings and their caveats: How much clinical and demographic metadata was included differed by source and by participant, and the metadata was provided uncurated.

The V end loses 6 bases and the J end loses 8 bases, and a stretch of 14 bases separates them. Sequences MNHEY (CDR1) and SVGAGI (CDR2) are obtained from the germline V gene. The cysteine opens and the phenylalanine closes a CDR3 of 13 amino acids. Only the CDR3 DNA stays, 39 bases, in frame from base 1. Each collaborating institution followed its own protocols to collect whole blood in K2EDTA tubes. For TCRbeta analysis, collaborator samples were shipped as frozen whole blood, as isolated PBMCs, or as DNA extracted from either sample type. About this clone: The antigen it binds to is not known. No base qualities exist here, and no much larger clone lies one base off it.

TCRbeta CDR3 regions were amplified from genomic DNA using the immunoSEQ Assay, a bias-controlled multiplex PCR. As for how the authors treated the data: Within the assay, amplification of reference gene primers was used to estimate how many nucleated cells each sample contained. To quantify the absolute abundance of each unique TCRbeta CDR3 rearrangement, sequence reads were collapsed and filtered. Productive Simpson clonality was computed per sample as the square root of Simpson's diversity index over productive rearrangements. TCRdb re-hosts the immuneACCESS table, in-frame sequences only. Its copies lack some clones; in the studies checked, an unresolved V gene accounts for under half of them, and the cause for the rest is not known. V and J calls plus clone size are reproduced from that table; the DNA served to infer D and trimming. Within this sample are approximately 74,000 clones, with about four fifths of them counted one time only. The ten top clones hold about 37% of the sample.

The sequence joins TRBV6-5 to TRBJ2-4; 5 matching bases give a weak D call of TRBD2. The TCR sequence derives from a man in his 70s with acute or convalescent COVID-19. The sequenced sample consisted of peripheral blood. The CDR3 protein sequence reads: CASSPGIGHIQYF. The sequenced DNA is TGTGCCAGCAGCCCCGGGATAGGACACATTCAGTACTTC.